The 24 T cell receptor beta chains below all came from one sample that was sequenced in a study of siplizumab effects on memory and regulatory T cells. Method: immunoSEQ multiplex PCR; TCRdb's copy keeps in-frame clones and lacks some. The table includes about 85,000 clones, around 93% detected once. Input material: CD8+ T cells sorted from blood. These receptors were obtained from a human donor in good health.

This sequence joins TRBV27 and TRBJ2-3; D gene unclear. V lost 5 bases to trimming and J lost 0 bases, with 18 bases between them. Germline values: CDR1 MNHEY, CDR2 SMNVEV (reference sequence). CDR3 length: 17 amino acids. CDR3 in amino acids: CASSSQAYPTSTDTQYF. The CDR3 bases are TGTGCCAGCAGTAGCCAAGCCTACCCGACTAGCACAGATACGCAGTATTTT.

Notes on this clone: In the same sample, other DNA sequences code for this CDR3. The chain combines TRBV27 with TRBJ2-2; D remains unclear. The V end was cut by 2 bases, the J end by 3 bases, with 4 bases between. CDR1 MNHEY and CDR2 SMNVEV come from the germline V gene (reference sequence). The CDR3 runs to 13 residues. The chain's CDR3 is CASSLDYTGELFF. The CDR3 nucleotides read TGTGCCAGCAGTTTAGACTACACCGGGGAGCTGTTTTTT.

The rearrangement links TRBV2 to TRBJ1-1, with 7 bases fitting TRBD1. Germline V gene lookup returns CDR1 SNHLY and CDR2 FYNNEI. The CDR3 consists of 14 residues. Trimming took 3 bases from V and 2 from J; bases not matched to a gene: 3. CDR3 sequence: CASSEGQINTEAFF. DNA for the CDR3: TGTGCCAGCAGTGAGGGACAGATTAACACTGAAGCTTTCTTT. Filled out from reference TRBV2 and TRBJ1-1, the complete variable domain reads EPEVTQTPSHQVTQMGQEVILRCVPISNHLYFYWYRQILGQKVEFLVSFYNNEISEKSEIFDDQFSVERPDGSNFTLKIRSTKLEDSAMYFCASSEGQINTEAFFGQGTRLTVV.

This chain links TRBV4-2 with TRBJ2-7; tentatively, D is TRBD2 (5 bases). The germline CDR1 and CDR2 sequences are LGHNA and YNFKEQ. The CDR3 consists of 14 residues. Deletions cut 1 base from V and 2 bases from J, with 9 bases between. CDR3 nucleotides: TGTGCCAGCAGCCAAGTACTCGGGGCCTACGAGCAGTACTTC. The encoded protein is CASSQVLGAYEQYF.

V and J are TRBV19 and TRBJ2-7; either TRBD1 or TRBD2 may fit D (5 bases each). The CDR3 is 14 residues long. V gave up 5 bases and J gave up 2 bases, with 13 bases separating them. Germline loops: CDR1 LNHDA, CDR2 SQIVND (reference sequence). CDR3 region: CASSPGGGTYEQYF. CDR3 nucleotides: TGTGCCAGTAGTCCCGGTGGGGGAACCTACGAGCAGTACTTC.

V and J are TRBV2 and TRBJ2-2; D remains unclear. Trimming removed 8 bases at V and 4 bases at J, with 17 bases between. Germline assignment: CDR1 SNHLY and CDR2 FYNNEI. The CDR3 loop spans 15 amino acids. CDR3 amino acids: CASRVEAFGTGELFF. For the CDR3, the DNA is TGTGCCAGCCGGGTAGAGGCGTTTGGCACCGGGGAGCTGTTTTTT.

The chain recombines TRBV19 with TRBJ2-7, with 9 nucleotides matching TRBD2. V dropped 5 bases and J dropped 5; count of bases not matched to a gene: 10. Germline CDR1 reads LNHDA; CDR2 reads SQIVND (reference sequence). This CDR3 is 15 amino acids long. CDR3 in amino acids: CASSGGSGRLDEQYF. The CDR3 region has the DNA TGTGCCAGTAGTGGAGGGAGCGGGAGGCTCGACGAGCAGTACTTC.

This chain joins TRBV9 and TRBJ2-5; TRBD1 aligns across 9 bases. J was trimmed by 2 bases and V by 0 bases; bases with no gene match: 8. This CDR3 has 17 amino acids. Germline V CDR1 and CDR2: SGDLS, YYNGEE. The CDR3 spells CASSVGTGGVGQETQYF. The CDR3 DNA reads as TGTGCCAGCAGCGTAGGAACAGGGGGCGTAGGTCAAGAGACCCAGTACTTC.

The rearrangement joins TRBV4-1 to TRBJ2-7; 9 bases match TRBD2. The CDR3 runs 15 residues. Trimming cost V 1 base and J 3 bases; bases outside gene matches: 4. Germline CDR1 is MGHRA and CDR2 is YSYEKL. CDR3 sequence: CASSQVTSGFYEQYF. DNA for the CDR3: TGCGCCAGCAGCCAAGTAACTAGCGGGTTCTACGAGCAGTACTTC.

CDR3 sequence (DNA): TGTGCCAGCACCCCGGGTTCTGGAAACACCATATATTTT. Amino acid sequence: CASTPGSGNTIYF. This chain joins TRBV9 and TRBJ1-3; D unclear. The CDR3 length is 13 residues. The V end lost 6 bases, the J end lost 1 base, and 8 bases lay between the germline ends. Germline lookup yields CDR1 SGDLS and CDR2 YYNGEE.

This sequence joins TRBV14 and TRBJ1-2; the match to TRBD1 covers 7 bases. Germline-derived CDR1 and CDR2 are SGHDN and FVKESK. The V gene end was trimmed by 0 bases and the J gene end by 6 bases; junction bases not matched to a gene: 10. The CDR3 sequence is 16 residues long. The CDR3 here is CASSQDLQGRPNGYTF. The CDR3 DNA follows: TGTGCCAGCAGCCAAGATCTACAGGGGCGCCCCAATGGCTACACCTTC.

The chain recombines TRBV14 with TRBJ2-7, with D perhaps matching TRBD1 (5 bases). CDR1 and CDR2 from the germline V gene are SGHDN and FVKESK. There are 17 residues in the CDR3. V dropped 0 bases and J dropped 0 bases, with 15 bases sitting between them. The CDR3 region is CASSQDGYRTSSYEQYF. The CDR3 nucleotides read TGTGCCAGCAGCCAAGATGGTTACCGGACAAGCTCCTACGAGCAGTACTTC.

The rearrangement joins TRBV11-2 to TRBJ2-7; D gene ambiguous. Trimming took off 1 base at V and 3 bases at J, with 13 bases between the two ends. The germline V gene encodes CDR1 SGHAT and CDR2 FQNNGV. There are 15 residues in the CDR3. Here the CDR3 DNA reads TGTGCCAGCAGCTTAGGACCCAACCAAGTCTACGAGCAGTACTTC. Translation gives CASSLGPNQVYEQYF.

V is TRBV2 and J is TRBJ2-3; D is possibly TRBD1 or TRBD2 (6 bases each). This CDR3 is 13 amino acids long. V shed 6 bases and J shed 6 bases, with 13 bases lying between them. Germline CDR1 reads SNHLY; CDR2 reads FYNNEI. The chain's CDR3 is CASRTTGRDTQYF. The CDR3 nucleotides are TGTGCCAGCAGGACTACAGGGAGGGATACGCAGTATTTT.

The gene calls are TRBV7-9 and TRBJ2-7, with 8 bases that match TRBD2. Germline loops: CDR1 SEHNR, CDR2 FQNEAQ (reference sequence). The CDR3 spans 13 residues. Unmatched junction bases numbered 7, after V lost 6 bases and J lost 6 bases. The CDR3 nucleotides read TGTGCCAGCAGACCAGGACTAGCCTCCGAGCAGTACTTC. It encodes CASRPGLASEQYF.

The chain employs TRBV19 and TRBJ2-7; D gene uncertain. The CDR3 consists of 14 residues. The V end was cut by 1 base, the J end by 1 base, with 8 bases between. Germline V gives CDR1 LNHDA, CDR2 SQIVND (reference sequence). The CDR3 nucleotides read TGTGCCAGTAGTATAGTAACTTCATCCTACGAGCAGTACTTC. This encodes CASSIVTSSYEQYF.

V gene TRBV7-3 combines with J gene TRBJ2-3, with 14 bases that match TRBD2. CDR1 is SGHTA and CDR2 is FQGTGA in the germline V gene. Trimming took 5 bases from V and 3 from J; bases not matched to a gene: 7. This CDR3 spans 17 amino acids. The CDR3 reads CASSEGLAGDRTDTQYF. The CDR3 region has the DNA TGTGCCAGCAGCGAGGGACTAGCGGGAGATAGGACAGATACGCAGTATTTT. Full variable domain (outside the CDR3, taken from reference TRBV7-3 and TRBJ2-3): GAGVSQTPSNKVTEKGKYVELRCDPISGHTALYWYRQSLGQGPEFLIYFQGTGAADDSGLPNDRFFAVRPEGSVSTLKIQRTERGDSAVYLCASSEGLAGDRTDTQYFGPGTRLTVL.

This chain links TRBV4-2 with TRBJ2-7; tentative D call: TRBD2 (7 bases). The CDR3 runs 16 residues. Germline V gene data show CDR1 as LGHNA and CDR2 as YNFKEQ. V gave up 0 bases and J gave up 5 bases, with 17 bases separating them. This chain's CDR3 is CASSQDLAARGHEQYF. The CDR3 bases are TGTGCCAGCAGCCAAGATCTAGCGGCCAGGGGACACGAGCAGTACTTC.

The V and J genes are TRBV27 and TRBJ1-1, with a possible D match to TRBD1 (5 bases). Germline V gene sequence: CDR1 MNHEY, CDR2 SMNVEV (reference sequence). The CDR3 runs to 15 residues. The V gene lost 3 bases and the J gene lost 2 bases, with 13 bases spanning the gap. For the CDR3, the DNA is TGTGCCAGCAGTTTTTTCACGGGGCTTAACACTGAAGCTTTCTTT. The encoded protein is CASSFFTGLNTEAFF.

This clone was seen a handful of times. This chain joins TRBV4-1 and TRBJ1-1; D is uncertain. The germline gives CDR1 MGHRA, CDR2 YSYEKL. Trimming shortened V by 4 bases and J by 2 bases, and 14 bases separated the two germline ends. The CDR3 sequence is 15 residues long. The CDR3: CASSPQGLLNTEAFF. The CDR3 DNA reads TGCGCCAGCAGCCCACAAGGTCTATTAAACACTGAAGCTTTCTTT.

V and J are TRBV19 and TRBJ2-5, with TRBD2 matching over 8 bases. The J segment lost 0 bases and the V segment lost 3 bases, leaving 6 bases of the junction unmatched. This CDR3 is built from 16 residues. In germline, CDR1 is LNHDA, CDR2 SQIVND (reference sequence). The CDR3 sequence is CASSMGREGNQETQYF. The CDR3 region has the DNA TGTGCCAGTAGTATGGGTCGGGAGGGCAACCAAGAGACCCAGTACTTC.

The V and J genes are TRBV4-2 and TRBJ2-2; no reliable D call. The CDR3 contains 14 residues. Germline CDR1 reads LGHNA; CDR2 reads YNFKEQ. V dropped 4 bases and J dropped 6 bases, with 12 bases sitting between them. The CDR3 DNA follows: TGTGCCAGCAGCCCCGAGATAGTTGCCGGGGAGCTGTTTTTT. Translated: CASSPEIVAGELFF.

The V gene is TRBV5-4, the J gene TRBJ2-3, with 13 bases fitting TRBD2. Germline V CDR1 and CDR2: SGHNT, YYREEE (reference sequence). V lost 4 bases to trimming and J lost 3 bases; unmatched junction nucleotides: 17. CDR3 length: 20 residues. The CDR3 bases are TGTGCCAGCAGCCCCTGGCAGTGGACTAGCGGGAGTGGGGGTACAGATACGCAGTATTTT. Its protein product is CASSPWQWTSGSGGTDTQYF.

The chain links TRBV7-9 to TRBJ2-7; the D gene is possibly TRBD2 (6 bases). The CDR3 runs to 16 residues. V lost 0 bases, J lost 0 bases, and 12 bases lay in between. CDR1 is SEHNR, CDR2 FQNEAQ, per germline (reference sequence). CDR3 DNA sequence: TGTGCCAGCAGCTTAGCCGGACTAACGAGCTCCTACGAGCAGTACTTC. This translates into CASSLAGLTSSYEQYF.